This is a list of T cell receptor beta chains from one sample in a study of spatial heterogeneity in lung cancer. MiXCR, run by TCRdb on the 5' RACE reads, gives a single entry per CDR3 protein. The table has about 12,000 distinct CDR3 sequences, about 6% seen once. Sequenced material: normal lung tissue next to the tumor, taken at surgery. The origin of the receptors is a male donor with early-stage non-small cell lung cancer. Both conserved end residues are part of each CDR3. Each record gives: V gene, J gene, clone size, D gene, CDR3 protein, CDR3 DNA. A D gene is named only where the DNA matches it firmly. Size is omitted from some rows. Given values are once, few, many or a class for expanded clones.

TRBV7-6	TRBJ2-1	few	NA	CASSLGELGEQFF	TGTGCCAGCAGCTTAGGGGAGTTAGGCGAGCAGTTCTTC
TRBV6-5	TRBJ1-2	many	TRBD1	CASSYEGTVGYTF	TGTGCCAGCAGTTATGAGGGGACAGTAGGCTACACCTTC
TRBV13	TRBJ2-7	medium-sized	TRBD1	CASSDSRTGGYEQYF	TGTGCCAGCAGCGACTCCAGGACAGGGGGCTACGAGCAGTACTTC
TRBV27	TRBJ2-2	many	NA	CASSLSSPTGELFF	TGTGCCAGCAGTTTATCGTCCCCCACCGGGGAGCTGTTTTTT
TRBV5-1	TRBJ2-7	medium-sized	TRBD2	CASSVGLAGVGEQYF	TGCGCCAGCAGTGTCGGTCTAGCGGGAGTTGGCGAGCAGTACTTC
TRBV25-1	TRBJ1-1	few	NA	CASSGGFQDTEAFF	TGTGCCAGCAGTGGAGGCTTTCAGGACACTGAAGCTTTCTTT
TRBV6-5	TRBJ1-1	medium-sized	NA	CASSYRGGREAFF	TGTGCCAGCAGTTACCGTGGGGGGAGGGAAGCTTTCTTT
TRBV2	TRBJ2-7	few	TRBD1	CASSESTGGKQYF	TGTGCCAGCAGTGAATCCACAGGGGGCAAGCAGTACTTC
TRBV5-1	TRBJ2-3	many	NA	CASSLTQGKGDTQYF	TGCGCCAGCAGCTTGACGCAGGGAAAGGGGGATACGCAGTATTTT
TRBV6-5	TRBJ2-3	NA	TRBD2	CASWSPGLAGMVTDTQYF	TGTGCCAGCTGGAGTCCCGGACTAGCGGGAATGGTTACAGATACGCAGTATTTT
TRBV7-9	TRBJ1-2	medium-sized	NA	CASRRPGANYGYTF	TGTGCCAGCCGGCGGCCAGGGGCCAACTATGGCTACACCTTC
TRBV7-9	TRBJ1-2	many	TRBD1	CASSPTGNYGYTF	TGTGCCAGCAGCCCGACAGGGAACTATGGCTACACCTTC
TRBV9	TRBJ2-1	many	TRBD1	CASSHTGGSSYNEQFF	TGTGCCAGCAGCCATACAGGGGGCAGCTCCTACAATGAGCAGTTCTTC
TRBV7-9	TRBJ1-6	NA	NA	CASSFGSYNSPLHF	TGTGCCAGCAGCTTCGGCTCCTATAATTCACCCCTCCACTTT
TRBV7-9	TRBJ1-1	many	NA	CASSLFRTDLNTEAFF	TGTGCCAGCAGCTTGTTCCGGACAGACCTGAACACTGAAGCTTTCTTT
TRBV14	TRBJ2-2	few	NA	CASSQYYTGELFF	TGTGCCAGCAGCCAGTATTACACCGGGGAGCTGTTTTTT
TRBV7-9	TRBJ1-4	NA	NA	CASSFPSTTNEKLFF	TGTGCCAGCAGCTTTCCGAGCACAACTAATGAAAAACTGTTTTTT
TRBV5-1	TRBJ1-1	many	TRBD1	CASSPQGGNTEAFF	TGCGCCAGCAGCCCACAGGGGGGGAACACTGAAGCTTTCTTT
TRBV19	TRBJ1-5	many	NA	CASSPGLEYSNQPQHF	TGTGCCAGTAGCCCGGGACTAGAGTATAGCAATCAGCCCCAGCATTTT
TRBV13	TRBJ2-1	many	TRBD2	CASSFGAGVGNEQFF	TGTGCCAGCAGCTTTGGAGCGGGAGTCGGGAATGAGCAGTTCTTC
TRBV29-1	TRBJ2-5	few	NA	CSGVGRGETQYF	TGCAGCGGCGTGGGCAGAGGCGAGACCCAGTACTTC
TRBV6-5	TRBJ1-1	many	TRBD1	CATRLGQGNTEAFF	TGTGCCACCCGACTGGGACAGGGGAACACTGAAGCTTTCTTT
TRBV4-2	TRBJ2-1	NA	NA	CASSRDIGSSYNEQFF	TGTGCCAGCAGCCGGGACATCGGGAGCTCCTACAATGAGCAGTTCTTC
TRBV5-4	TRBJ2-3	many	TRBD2	CASSGTSGYTDTQYF	TGTGCCAGCAGCGGGACTAGCGGATACACAGATACGCAGTATTTT
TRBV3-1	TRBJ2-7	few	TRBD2	CASSWTSGTDEQYF	TGTGCCAGCAGCTGGACTAGCGGGACGGACGAGCAGTACTTC
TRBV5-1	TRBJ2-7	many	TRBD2	CASSLVERERAEQYF	TGCGCCAGCAGCTTGGTGGAGCGGGAGCGCGCCGAGCAGTACTTC
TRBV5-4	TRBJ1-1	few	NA	CASSYGRGDTEAFF	TGTGCCAGCAGCTACGGACGGGGAGACACTGAAGCTTTCTTT
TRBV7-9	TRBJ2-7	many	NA	CASSFGDGYEQYF	TGTGCCAGCAGCTTCGGAGACGGATACGAGCAGTACTTC
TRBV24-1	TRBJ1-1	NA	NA	CATSDFGPPTEAFF	TGTGCCACCAGTGATTTCGGGCCCCCCACTGAAGCTTTCTTT
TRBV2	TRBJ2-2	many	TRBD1	CASTRDRVHTGELFF	TGTGCCAGCACCCGGGACAGGGTTCACACCGGGGAGCTGTTTTTT
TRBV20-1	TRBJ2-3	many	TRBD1	CSAIFGTGLGTQYF	TGCAGTGCTATTTTCGGGACAGGGTTGGGTACGCAGTATTTT
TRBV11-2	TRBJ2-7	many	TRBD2	CASSLGLAGVAEQYF	TGTGCCAGCAGCTTAGGCCTAGCGGGAGTTGCCGAGCAGTACTTC
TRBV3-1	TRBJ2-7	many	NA	CASSHGRPTREQYF	TGTGCCAGCAGCCACGGGCGACCTACCCGGGAGCAGTACTTC
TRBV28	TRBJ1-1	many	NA	CASSRLGVGAFF	TGTGCCAGCAGTCGTTTGGGGGTAGGAGCTTTCTTT
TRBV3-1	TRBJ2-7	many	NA	CASSQGVGKYGEQYF	TGTGCCAGCAGCCAAGGGGTAGGGAAGTACGGCGAGCAGTACTTC
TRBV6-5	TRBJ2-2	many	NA	CASSYTVGELFF	TGTGCCAGCAGCTATACAGTCGGGGAGCTGTTTTTT
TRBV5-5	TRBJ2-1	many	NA	CASMGAHEQFF	TGTGCCAGCATGGGGGCCCATGAGCAGTTCTTC
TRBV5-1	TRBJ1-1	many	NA	CASSLTAGETEAFF	TGCGCCAGCAGCTTGACGGCAGGGGAAACTGAAGCTTTCTTT
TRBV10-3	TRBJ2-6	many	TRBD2	CAISGTSSGANVLTF	TGTGCCATCTCAGGGACTAGCTCTGGGGCCAACGTCCTGACTTTC
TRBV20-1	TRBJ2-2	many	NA	CSGSKGTGELFF	TGCAGTGGGTCTAAAGGTACCGGGGAGCTGTTTTTT
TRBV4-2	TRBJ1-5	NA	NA	CASSPGGGDQPQHF	TGTGCCAGCAGCCCCGGAGGGGGGGATCAGCCCCAGCATTTT
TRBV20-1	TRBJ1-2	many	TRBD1	CSTPRGDSSSGYTF	TGCAGTACCCCCCGAGGGGACAGCTCCTCTGGCTACACCTTC
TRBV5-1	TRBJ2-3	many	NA	CASRADFGTDTQYF	TGCGCCAGCAGGGCCGACTTCGGAACAGATACGCAGTATTTT
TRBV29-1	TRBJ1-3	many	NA	CSVRTGTGNTIYF	TGCAGCGTGCGAACAGGGACTGGAAACACCATATATTTT
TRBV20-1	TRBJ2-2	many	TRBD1	CSASPPQQGAGELFF	TGCAGTGCTAGTCCCCCCCAACAGGGGGCCGGGGAGCTGTTTTTT
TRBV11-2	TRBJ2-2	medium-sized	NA	CASSLGLWATGELFF	TGTGCCAGCAGCTTAGGTCTATGGGCCACCGGGGAGCTGTTTTTT